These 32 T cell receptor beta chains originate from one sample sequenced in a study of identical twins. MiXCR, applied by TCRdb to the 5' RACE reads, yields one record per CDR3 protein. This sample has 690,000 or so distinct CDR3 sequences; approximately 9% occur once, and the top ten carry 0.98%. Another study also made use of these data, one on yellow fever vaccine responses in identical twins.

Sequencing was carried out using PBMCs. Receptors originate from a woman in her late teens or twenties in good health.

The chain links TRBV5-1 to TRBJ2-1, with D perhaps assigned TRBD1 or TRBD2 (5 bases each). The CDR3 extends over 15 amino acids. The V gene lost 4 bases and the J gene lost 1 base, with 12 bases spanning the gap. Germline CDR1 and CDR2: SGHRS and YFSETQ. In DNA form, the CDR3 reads TGCGCCAGCAGCGGGGGTTCTATGTCCTACAATGAGCAGTTCTTC. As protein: CASSGGSMSYNEQFF.

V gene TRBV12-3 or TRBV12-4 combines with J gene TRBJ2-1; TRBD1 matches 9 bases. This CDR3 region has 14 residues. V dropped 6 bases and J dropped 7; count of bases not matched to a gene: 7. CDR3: CASRAGQGRNEQFF. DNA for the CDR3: TGTGCCAGCAGAGCCGGACAGGGGCGGAATGAGCAGTTCTTC.

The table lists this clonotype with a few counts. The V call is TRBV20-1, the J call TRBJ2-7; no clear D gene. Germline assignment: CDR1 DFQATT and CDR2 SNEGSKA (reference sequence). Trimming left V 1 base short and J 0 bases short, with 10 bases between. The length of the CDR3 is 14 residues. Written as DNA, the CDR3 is TGCAGTGCTAGAGCCGCAGGTAGCTCCTACGAGCAGTACTTC. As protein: CSARAAGSSYEQYF.

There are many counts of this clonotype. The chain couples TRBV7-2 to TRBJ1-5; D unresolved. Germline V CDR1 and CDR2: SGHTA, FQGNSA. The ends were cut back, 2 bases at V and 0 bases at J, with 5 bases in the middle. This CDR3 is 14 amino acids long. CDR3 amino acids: CASSLIYSNQPQHF. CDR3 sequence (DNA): TGTGCCAGCAGCTTAATCTATAGCAATCAGCCCCAGCATTTT.

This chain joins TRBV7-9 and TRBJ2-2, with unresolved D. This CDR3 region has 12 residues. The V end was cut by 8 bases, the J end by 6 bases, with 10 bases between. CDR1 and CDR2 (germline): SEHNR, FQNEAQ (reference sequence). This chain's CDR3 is CASSFASGELFF. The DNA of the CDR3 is TGTGCCAGCTCCTTCGCGTCCGGGGAGCTGTTTTTT.

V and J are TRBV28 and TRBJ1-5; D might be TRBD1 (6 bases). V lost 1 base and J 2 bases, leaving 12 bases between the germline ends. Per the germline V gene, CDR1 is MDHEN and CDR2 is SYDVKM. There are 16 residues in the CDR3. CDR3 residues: CASSLFQGIRNQPQHF. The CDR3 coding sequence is TGTGCCAGCAGTTTATTCCAGGGGATCCGCAATCAGCCCCAGCATTTT.

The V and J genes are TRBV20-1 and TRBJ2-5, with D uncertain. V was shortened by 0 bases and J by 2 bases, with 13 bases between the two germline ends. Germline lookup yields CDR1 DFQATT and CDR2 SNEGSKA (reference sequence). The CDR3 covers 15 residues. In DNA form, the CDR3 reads TGCAGTGCTAGAGATTTATTTTGGTCACAAGAGACCCAGTACTTC. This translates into CSARDLFWSQETQYF.

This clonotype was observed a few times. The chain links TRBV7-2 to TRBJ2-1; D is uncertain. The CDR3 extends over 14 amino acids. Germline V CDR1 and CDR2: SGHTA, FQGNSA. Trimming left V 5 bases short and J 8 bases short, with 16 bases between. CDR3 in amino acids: CASSLMGIQYEQFF. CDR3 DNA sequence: TGTGCCAGCAGCCTAATGGGGATACAATATGAGCAGTTCTTC. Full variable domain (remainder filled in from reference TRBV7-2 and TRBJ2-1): GAGVSQSPSNKVTEKGKDVELRCDPISGHTALYWYRQSLGQGLEFLIYFQGNSAPDKSGLPSDRFSAERTGGSVSTLTIQRTQQEDSAVYLCASSLMGIQYEQFFGPGTRLTVL.

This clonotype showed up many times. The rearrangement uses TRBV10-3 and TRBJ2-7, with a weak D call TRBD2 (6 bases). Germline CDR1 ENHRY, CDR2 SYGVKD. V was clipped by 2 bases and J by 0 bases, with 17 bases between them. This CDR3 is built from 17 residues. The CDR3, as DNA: TGTGCCATCAGTGAGACCGGGACTCCCCGGATCTCCTACGAGCAGTACTTC. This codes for CAISETGTPRISYEQYF.

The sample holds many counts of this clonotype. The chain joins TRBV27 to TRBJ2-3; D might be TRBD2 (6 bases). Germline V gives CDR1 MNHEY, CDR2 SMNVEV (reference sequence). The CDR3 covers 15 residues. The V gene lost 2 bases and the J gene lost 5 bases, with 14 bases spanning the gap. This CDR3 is CASSLTSRLGDTQYF. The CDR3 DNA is TGTGCCAGCAGTTTAACCTCCAGACTAGGAGATACGCAGTATTTT.

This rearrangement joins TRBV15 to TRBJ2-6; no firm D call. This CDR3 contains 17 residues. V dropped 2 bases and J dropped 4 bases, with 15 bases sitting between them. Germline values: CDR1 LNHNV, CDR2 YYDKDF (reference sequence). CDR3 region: CATSRSAAGRGANVLTF. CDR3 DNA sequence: TGTGCCACCAGCAGATCGGCGGCCGGAAGGGGGGCCAACGTCCTGACTTTC.

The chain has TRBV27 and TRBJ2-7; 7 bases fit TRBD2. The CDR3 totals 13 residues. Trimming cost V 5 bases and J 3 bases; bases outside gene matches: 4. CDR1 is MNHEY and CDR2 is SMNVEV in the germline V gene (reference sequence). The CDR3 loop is CASSTSVLYEQYF. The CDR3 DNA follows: TGTGCCAGCAGTACTAGCGTACTCTACGAGCAGTACTTC.

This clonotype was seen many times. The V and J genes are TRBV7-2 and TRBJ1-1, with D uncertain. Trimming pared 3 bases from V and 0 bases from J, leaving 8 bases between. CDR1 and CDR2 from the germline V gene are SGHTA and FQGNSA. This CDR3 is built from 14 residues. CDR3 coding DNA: TGTGCCAGCAGCTTGGCAGCCCTGAACACTGAAGCTTTCTTT. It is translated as CASSLAALNTEAFF. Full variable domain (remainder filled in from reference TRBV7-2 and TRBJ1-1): GAGVSQSPSNKVTEKGKDVELRCDPISGHTALYWYRQSLGQGLEFLIYFQGNSAPDKSGLPSDRFSAERTGGSVSTLTIQRTQQEDSAVYLCASSLAALNTEAFFGQGTRLTVV.

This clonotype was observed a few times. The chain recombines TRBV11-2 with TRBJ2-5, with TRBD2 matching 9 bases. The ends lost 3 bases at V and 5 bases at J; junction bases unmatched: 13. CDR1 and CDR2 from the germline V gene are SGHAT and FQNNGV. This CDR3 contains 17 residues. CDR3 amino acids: CASSFGTSPPLVETQYF. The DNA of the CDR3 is TGTGCCAGCAGCTTTGGGACTAGCCCCCCCCTGGTTGAGACCCAGTACTTC.

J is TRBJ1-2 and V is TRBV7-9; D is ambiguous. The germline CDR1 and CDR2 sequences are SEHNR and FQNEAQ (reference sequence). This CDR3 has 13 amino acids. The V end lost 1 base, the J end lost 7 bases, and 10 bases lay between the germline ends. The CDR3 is CASSLGGQLGYTF. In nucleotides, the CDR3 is TGTGCCAGCAGCTTAGGTGGTCAGCTTGGCTACACCTTC.

CDR3 loop: CSASPLAGDTQYF. The CDR3 DNA is TGCAGCGCCTCGCCTCTTGCGGGAGATACGCAGTATTTT. The J gene is TRBJ2-3, the V gene TRBV29-1, with D possibly matching TRBD2 (5 bases). V lost 7 bases to trimming and J lost 5 bases, with 16 bases between them. Per germline, CDR1 SQVTM and CDR2 ANQGSEA. CDR3 size: 13 residues.

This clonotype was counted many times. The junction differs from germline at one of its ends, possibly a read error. The CDR3: CASSLGADEQYF. The CDR3 DNA reads TGCGCCAGCAGCTTGGGAGCAGACGAGCAGTACTTC. The J gene is TRBJ2-7, the V gene TRBV7-9, with D maybe TRBD2 (5 bases). The CDR3 loop spans 12 amino acids. From germline, CDR1 is SEHNR and CDR2 FQNEAQ (reference sequence).

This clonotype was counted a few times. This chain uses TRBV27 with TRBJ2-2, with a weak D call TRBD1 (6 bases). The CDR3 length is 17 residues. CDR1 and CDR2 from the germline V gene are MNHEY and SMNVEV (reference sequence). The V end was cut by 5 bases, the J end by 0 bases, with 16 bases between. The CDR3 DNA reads TGTGCCAGCAGTCAGTACAACAGGGCCGCGAACACCGGGGAGCTGTTTTTT. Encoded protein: CASSQYNRAANTGELFF.

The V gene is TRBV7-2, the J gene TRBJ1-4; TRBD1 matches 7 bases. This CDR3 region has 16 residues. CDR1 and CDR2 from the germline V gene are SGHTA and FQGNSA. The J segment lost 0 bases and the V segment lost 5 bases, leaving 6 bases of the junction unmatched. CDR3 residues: CASSEGQPATNEKLFF. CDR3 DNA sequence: TGTGCCAGCAGCGAGGGACAGCCTGCAACTAATGAAAAACTGTTTTTT. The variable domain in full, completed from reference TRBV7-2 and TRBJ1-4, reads GAGVSQSPSNKVTEKGKDVELRCDPISGHTALYWYRQSLGQGLEFLIYFQGNSAPDKSGLPSDRFSAERTGGSVSTLTIQRTQQEDSAVYLCASSEGQPATNEKLFFGSGTQLSVL.

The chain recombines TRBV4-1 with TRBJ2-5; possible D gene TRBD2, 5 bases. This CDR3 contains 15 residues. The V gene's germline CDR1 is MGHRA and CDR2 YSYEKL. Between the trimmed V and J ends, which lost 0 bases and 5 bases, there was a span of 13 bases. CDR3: CASSQDIEGAETQYF. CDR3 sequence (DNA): TGCGCCAGCAGCCAAGATATTGAGGGAGCGGAGACCCAGTACTTC.

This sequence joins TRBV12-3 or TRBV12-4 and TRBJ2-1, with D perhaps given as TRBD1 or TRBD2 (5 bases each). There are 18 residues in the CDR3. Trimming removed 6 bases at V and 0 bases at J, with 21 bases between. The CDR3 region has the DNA TGTGCCAGCAGCCTAGCTGGGGGATGGGTGAGCTCCTACAATGAGCAGTTCTTC. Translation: CASSLAGGWVSSYNEQFF.

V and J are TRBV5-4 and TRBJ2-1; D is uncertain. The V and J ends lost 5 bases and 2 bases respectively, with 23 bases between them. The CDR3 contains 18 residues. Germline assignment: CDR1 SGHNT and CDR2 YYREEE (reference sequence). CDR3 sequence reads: CASSSTIHTSLTYNEQFF. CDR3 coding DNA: TGTGCCAGCAGTTCCACTATACACACCTCCTTAACCTACAATGAGCAGTTCTTC.

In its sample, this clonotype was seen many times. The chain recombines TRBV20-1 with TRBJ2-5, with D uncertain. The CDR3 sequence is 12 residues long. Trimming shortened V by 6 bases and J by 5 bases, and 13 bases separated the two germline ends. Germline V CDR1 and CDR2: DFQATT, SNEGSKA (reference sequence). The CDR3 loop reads CSAIYEAETQYF. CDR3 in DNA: TGCAGTGCGATCTACGAGGCCGAGACCCAGTACTTC.

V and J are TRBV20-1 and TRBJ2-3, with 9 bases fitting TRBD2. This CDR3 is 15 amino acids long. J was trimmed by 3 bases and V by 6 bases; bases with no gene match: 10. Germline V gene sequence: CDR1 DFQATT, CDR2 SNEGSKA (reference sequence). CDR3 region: CSARLAGAGTDTQYF. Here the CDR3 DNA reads TGCAGTGCGCGGTTAGCGGGAGCGGGAACAGATACGCAGTATTTT.

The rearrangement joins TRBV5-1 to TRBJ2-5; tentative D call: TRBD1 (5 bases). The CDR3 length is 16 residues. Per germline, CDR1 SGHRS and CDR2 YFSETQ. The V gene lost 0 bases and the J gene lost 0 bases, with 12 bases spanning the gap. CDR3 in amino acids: CASSLGPTEYQETQYF. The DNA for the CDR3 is TGCGCCAGCAGCTTGGGCCCGACAGAGTACCAAGAGACCCAGTACTTC.

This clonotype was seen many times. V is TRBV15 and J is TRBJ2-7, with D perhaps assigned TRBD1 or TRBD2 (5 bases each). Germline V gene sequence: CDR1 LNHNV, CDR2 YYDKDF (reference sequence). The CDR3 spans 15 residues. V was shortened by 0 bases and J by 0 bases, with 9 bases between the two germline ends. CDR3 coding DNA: TGTGCCACCAGCAGAGATGAGGGGATCTCCTACGAGCAGTACTTC. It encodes CATSRDEGISYEQYF.

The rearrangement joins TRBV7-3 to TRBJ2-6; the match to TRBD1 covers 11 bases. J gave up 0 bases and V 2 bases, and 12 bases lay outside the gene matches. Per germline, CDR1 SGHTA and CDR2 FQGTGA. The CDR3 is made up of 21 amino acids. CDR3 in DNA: TGTGCCAGCAGCTTATACGGGTTCATGGGGACAGGGGGCTCTGGGGCCAACGTCCTGACTTTC. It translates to CASSLYGFMGTGGSGANVLTF.

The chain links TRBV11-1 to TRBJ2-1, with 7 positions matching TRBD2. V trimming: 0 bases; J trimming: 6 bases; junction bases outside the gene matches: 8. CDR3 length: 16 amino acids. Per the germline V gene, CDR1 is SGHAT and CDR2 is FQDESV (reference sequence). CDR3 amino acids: CASSLASLAEFNEQFF. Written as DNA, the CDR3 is TGTGCCAGCAGCTTAGCCTCTCTAGCGGAATTCAATGAGCAGTTCTTC. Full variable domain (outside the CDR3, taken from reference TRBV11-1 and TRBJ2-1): EAEVAQSPRYKITEKSQAVAFWCDPISGHATLYWYRQILGQGPELLVQFQDESVVDDSQLPKDRFSAERLKGVDSTLKIQPAELGDSAMYLCASSLASLAEFNEQFFGPGTRLTVL.

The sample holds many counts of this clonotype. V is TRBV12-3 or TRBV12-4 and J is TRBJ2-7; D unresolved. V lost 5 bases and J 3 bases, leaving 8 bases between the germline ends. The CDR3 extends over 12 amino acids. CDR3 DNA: TGTGCCAGCAGTCCTAAGAACTACGAGCAGTACTTC. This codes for CASSPKNYEQYF.

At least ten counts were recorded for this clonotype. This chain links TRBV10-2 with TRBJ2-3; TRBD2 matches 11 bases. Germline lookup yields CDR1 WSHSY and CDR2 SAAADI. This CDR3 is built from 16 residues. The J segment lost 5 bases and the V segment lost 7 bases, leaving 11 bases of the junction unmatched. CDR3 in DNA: TGCGCCAGCATCTTTTCTGGGACTAGCGGAGTAGATACGCAGTATTTT. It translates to CASIFSGTSGVDTQYF.

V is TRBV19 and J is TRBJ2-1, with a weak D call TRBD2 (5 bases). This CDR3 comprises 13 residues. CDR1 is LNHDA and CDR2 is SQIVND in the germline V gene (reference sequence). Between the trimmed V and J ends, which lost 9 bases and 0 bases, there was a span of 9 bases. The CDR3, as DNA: TGTGCCAGCACCGAGGGCTCCTACAATGAGCAGTTCTTC. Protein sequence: CASTEGSYNEQFF.

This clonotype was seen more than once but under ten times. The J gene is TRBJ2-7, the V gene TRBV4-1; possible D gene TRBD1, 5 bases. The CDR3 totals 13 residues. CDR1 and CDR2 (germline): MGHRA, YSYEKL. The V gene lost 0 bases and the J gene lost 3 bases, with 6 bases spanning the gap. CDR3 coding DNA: TGCGCCAGCAGCCAAGAAGACAGCTACGAGCAGTACTTC. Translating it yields CASSQEDSYEQYF.